Shown below are 24 T cell receptor beta chains from a single sample sequenced in a study of OX40 agonist ivuxolimab in advanced cancers. Only in-frame clones appear in the TCRdb table, and some are missing; sequencing was by immunoSEQ multiplex PCR. The sample contains 43,000 or so clones, 87% of which appear only once. The specimen comprised CD4+ or CD8+ T cells sorted from blood, sampled in a trial of the OX40 agonist ivuxolimab. Receptor source: an adult with an advanced solid tumor such as melanoma, head and neck, liver or kidney cancer.

Concerning this clone itself: This sample includes further DNA sequences coding for the same CDR3. The rearrangement uses TRBV27 and TRBJ2-7; D not certain. The CDR3 sequence is 11 residues long. Germline CDR1 is MNHEY and CDR2 is SMNVEV (reference sequence). V lost 6 bases and J 4 bases, leaving 7 bases between the germline ends. CDR3 amino acids: CASSLSYEQYF. The CDR3 DNA sequence: TGTGCCAGCAGCCTGTCGTACGAGCAGTACTTC.

In this sample, this clone turned up once. The V call is TRBV11-2, the J call TRBJ1-1, with 9 bases that match TRBD1. CDR3 length: 15 residues. V gave up 8 bases and J gave up 5 bases; unmatched junction bases: 12. Germline assignment: CDR1 SGHAT and CDR2 FQNNGV. Here the CDR3 DNA reads TGTGCCAGCTCGATCTCAACAGGGGGCTTGACTGAAGCTTTCTTT. Translation gives CASSISTGGLTEAFF.

Here the CDR3 reads CASSLFLRNTEAFF. The CDR3, as DNA: TGTGCCAGCAGCTTGTTTCTGAGGAACACTGAAGCTTTCTTT. The V gene is TRBV5-6, the J gene TRBJ1-1; D not certain. Germline V CDR1 and CDR2: SGHDT, YYEEEE. The CDR3 sequence is 14 residues long. V was cut by 1 base and J by 1 base, with 8 bases left in between.

V usage is TRBV7-3 and J usage is TRBJ2-1, with 7 bases fitting TRBD1. Germline-derived CDR1 and CDR2 are SGHTA and FQGTGA. The CDR3 is 15 residues long. The V gene end was trimmed by 4 bases and the J gene end by 7 bases; junction bases not matched to a gene: 10. Here the CDR3 reads CASSSGQTRINEQFF. Written as DNA, the CDR3 is TGTGCCAGCAGCTCGGGACAGACCCGGATAAATGAGCAGTTCTTC.

This clone appeared a few times. The rearrangement joins TRBV7-2 to TRBJ2-7; possible D gene TRBD1, 6 bases. Germline V lookup: CDR1 SGHTA, CDR2 FQGNSA. This CDR3 contains 14 residues. The V and J ends lost 1 base and 0 bases respectively, with 7 bases between them. The CDR3 protein is CASSLGGLSYEQYF. The CDR3 region has the DNA TGTGCCAGCAGCTTAGGGGGGCTCTCCTACGAGCAGTACTTC.

This clone appeared a single time. The CDR3 region has the DNA TGCAGCGTTGAGCGGCTAATGGGGGTCTACGAGCAGTACTTC. Residues: CSVERLMGVYEQYF. V is TRBV29-1 and J is TRBJ2-7; either TRBD1 or TRBD2 may fit D (5 bases each). With 3 bases removed from V and 3 bases from J, the gap between germline ends came to 15 bases. The CDR3 has 14 amino acids. The V gene's germline CDR1 is SQVTM and CDR2 ANQGSEA.

The chain has TRBV29-1 and TRBJ2-7; 9 bases map to TRBD1. This CDR3 region has 13 residues. J lost 3 bases, V lost 7 bases, and 7 bases had no gene match. Germline V gene data show CDR1 as SQVTM and CDR2 as ANQGSEA. CDR3 nucleotide sequence: TGCAGCGCGGGACAGGGTCTAGTCTACGAGCAGTACTTC. Its protein product is CSAGQGLVYEQYF.

The gene calls are TRBV5-6 and TRBJ1-6; the D gene is possibly TRBD1 (5 bases). Trimming took 4 bases from V and 7 from J, leaving 18 bases between them. The CDR3 runs 16 residues. Per germline, CDR1 SGHDT and CDR2 YYEEEE. The CDR3 reads CASSPGHLTINSPLHF. The DNA for the CDR3 is TGTGCCAGCAGCCCAGGACACCTAACAATAAATTCACCCCTCCACTTT.

The chain has TRBV18 and TRBJ1-2, with 8 bases matching TRBD1. Trimming cost V 3 bases and J 4 bases; bases outside gene matches: 10. Germline CDR1 and CDR2: KGHSH and LQKENI. The CDR3 runs 16 residues. CDR3 amino acids: CASSPTQGGLTYGYTF. Here the CDR3 DNA reads TGTGCCAGCTCACCGACACAGGGGGGGTTAACCTATGGCTACACCTTC.

V and J are TRBV5-4 and TRBJ2-7, with 7 bases lining up with TRBD1. The CDR3 extends over 13 amino acids. With 4 bases clipped from V and 2 bases from J, the junction kept 3 bases outside the gene matches. Germline lookup yields CDR1 SGHNT and CDR2 YYREEE (reference sequence). The CDR3 DNA is TGTGCCAGCAGCCCTGGGACAGCCTACGAGCAGTACTTC. It is translated as CASSPGTAYEQYF.

In this sample, this clone turned up once. The chain carries TRBV5-6 and TRBJ1-5; D may be TRBD1 (5 bases). Germline V CDR1 and CDR2: SGHDT, YYEEEE. There are 16 residues in the CDR3. V lost 4 bases and J 0 bases, leaving 14 bases between the germline ends. In DNA, the CDR3 is TGTGCCAGCAGCCGACGACAGAGTTATAGCAATCAGCCCCAGCATTTT. Protein: CASSRRQSYSNQPQHF.

V and J are TRBV11-2 and TRBJ2-6; tentatively, D is TRBD1 or TRBD2 (6 bases each). V was cut by 5 bases and J by 0 bases, with 14 bases left in between. The length of the CDR3 is 17 residues. The germline CDR1 and CDR2 sequences are SGHAT and FQNNGV. CDR3 loop: CASSHIQGLSGANVLTF. The CDR3 DNA follows: TGTGCCAGCAGCCACATACAGGGACTCTCTGGGGCCAACGTCCTGACTTTC.

The chain has TRBV19 and TRBJ2-5, with TRBD1 matching over 7 bases. Germline CDR1 is LNHDA and CDR2 is SQIVND (reference sequence). This CDR3 comprises 14 residues. The V gene end was trimmed by 6 bases and the J gene end by 4 bases; junction bases not matched to a gene: 8. As DNA, the CDR3 is TGTGCCAGTAGCCGACAGGGTAGATTAGAGACCCAGTACTTC. The encoded protein is CASSRQGRLETQYF.

The genes are TRBV16 and TRBJ2-7; unclear D gene. This CDR3 contains 12 residues. Per germline, CDR1 KGHSY and CDR2 FQNENV. V was clipped by 6 bases and J by 2 bases, with 8 bases between them. This CDR3 reads CASSPATYEQYF. Here the CDR3 DNA reads TGTGCCAGCAGTCCAGCCACCTACGAGCAGTACTTC.

This chain uses TRBV5-5 with TRBJ1-1; no firm D call. Trimming took 0 bases from V and 1 from J, leaving 7 bases between them. The CDR3 loop spans 14 amino acids. Germline values: CDR1 SGHKS, CDR2 YYEKEE (reference sequence). The CDR3 protein is CASSLDSGNTEAFF. As DNA, the CDR3 is TGTGCCAGCAGCTTGGACAGTGGGAACACTGAAGCTTTCTTT.

This chain links TRBV5-1 with TRBJ1-4; D remains unclear. V was pared by 4 bases and J by 8 bases, with 12 bases between. The CDR3 covers 13 residues. Germline assignment: CDR1 SGHRS and CDR2 YFSETQ. The CDR3 sequence is CASSVHAGEKLFF. DNA for the CDR3: TGCGCCAGCAGCGTTCACGCCGGGGAAAAACTGTTTTTT.

The chain employs TRBV7-8 and TRBJ1-5, with TRBD1 matching over 7 bases. Germline V CDR1 and CDR2: SGHVS, FQNEAQ. This CDR3 comprises 15 residues. V shed 1 base and J 6 bases; nucleotides not matched to a gene: 6. CDR3 DNA: TGTGCCAGCAGCTTAGTTTCAGGGGGGCTTCAGCCCCAGCATTTT. Its protein product is CASSLVSGGLQPQHF.

The chain employs TRBV13 and TRBJ2-5; 8 nucleotides agree with TRBD1. The germline V gene encodes CDR1 PRHDT and CDR2 FYEKMQ (reference sequence). V was pared by 5 bases and J by 5 bases, with 7 bases of the junction left unmatched. This CDR3 comprises 14 residues. CDR3 protein: CASSRGQGSETQYF. The CDR3 region has the DNA TGTGCCAGCAGCAGAGGACAGGGATCGGAGACCCAGTACTTC.

The rearrangement uses TRBV9 and TRBJ1-4, with 7 positions matching TRBD1. CDR3 length: 16 amino acids. V dropped 0 bases and J dropped 4; count of bases not matched to a gene: 6. Germline CDR1 reads SGDLS; CDR2 reads YYNGEE. The CDR3 bases are TGTGCCAGCAGCGTAGGATCGACAGGGCTTAATGAAAAACTGTTTTTT. Protein: CASSVGSTGLNEKLFF.

The rearrangement uses TRBV19 and TRBJ1-5; tentative D call: TRBD1 (6 bases). Germline assignment: CDR1 LNHDA and CDR2 SQIVND (reference sequence). The V gene lost 3 bases and the J gene lost 9 bases, with 21 bases spanning the gap. The CDR3 runs to 16 residues. The CDR3 DNA sequence: TGTGCCAGTAGTATCCCACAGGGAAGGGGTGTAGCGCCCCAGCATTTT. Protein product: CASSIPQGRGVAPQHF.

CDR3: CASSPTGYNEQFF. The CDR3 DNA reads TGCGCCAGCAGCCCGACAGGCTACAATGAGCAGTTCTTC. This chain joins TRBV4-1 and TRBJ2-1; TRBD1 might be the D (6 bases). The V and J ends lost 4 bases and 3 bases respectively, with 7 bases between them. The CDR3 runs 13 residues. Germline V gene data show CDR1 as MGHRA and CDR2 as YSYEKL.

The rearrangement joins TRBV7-6 to TRBJ2-7, with a possible D match to TRBD2 (6 bases). The CDR3 consists of 14 residues. Trimming removed 6 bases from V and 7 bases from J, with 19 bases in between. Germline CDR1 reads SGHVS; CDR2 reads FNYEAQ. DNA for the CDR3: TGTGCCAGCAGTTACCGGACCAACGGGGGAGAGCAGTACTTC. This codes for CASSYRTNGGEQYF.

The table lists this clone with a few counts. The chain couples TRBV28 to TRBJ2-3, with 15 bases fitting TRBD2. Germline CDR1 MDHEN, CDR2 SYDVKM. This CDR3 region has 18 residues. The J segment lost 5 bases and the V segment lost 4 bases, leaving 10 bases of the junction unmatched. The CDR3 spells CASSSEGGLAGGKDTQYF. The CDR3 DNA reads as TGTGCCAGCAGTTCCGAGGGCGGACTAGCGGGAGGGAAAGATACGCAGTATTTT.

The chain uses TRBV28 and TRBJ2-5; D is uncertain. The CDR3 contains 14 residues. V lost 4 bases to trimming and J lost 3 bases, with 12 bases between them. Germline CDR1 is MDHEN and CDR2 is SYDVKM. CDR3 coding DNA: TGTGCCAGCAGTTCCTTGGGATTGGAAGAGACCCAGTACTTC. Its translation is CASSSLGLEETQYF.